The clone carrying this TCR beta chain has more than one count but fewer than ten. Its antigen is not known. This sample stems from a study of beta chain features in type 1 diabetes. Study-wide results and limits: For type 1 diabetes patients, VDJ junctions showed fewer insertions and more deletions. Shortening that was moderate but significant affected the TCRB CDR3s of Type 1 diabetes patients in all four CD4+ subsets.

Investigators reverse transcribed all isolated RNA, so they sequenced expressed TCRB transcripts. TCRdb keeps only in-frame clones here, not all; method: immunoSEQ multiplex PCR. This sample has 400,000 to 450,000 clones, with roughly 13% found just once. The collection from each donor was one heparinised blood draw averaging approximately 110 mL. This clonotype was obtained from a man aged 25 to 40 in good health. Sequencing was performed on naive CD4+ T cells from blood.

The CDR3 nucleotides read TGCAGCGTTTTTGGCGGACACTATGGCTACACCTTC. The encoded protein is CSVFGGHYGYTF. The chain is built from TRBV29-1 and TRBJ1-2, with no clear D. Germline loops: CDR1 SQVTM, CDR2 ANQGSEA. This CDR3 is 12 amino acids long. Trimming left V 5 bases short and J 3 bases short, with 10 bases between.